These 32 T cell receptor beta chains originate from one sample sequenced in a study of shared clonotypes between healthy human individuals. The repertoire was sequenced with immunoSEQ multiplex PCR; TCRdb's copy has only in-frame clones and lacks some. The data hold about a million clones, with roughly 75% observed a single time. The sequencing sample was made of memory CD4+ T cells sorted from blood. Subset defined: CD45RA-negative fraction. Every receptor here comes from a man between 18 and 29 years old in good health.

The genes are TRBV6-4 and TRBJ2-7; D remains ambiguous. CDR3 length equals 12 residues. CDR1 and CDR2 from the germline V gene are MRHNA and SNTAGT. Trimming removed 4 bases from V and 3 bases from J, with 7 bases in between. The CDR3: CASSVDGYEQYF. Here the CDR3 DNA reads TGTGCCAGCAGTGTGGACGGCTACGAGCAGTACTTC.

Here the CDR3 reads CASSLEAKEQFF. In nucleotides, the CDR3 is TGTGCCAGCAGCTTAGAAGCGAAGGAGCAGTTCTTC. V and J are TRBV11-2 and TRBJ2-1; D unresolved. This CDR3 has 12 residues. Trimming cost V 0 bases and J 10 bases, with 7 bases left between them. Germline V lookup: CDR1 SGHAT, CDR2 FQNNGV.

In this sample, this clone turned up a few times. The chain carries TRBV5-4 and TRBJ2-4, with 8 bases lining up with TRBD1. Germline CDR1 reads SGHNT; CDR2 reads YYREEE (reference sequence). The trim removed 0 bases at V and 6 bases at J, leaving 8 bases unmatched. The CDR3 extends over 16 amino acids. The CDR3 bases are TGTGCCAGCAGCTTGGAAACGGACAGGGTTCGAAACATTCAGTACTTC. Residues: CASSLETDRVRNIQYF.

This chain joins TRBV27 and TRBJ1-4; TRBD1 might be the D (5 bases). Germline V gene sequence: CDR1 MNHEY, CDR2 SMNVEV (reference sequence). The CDR3 runs to 14 residues. V lost 4 bases and J 7 bases, leaving 13 bases between the germline ends. The CDR3 reads CASSSRQSGEKLFF. CDR3 in DNA: TGTGCCAGCAGTTCCAGACAGTCCGGTGAAAAACTGTTTTTT.

This chain joins TRBV4-1 and TRBJ2-7; 11 nucleotides match TRBD2. The trim removed 1 base at V and 4 bases at J, leaving 6 bases unmatched. CDR1 and CDR2 (germline): MGHRA, YSYEKL. The CDR3 is made up of 16 amino acids. The CDR3 DNA sequence: TGCGCCAGCAGCCAAGTCCTAGCGGGGGGTATATACGAGCAGTACTTC. This gives the protein CASSQVLAGGIYEQYF.

This clone was observed a few times. Other nucleotide sequences in the sample specify the same CDR3. The gene calls are TRBV6-6 and TRBJ2-7; 9 bases match TRBD1. The CDR3 covers 13 residues. The junction had 3 bases not matched to a gene; V was cut back by 6 bases and J by 3 bases. Germline V CDR1 and CDR2: MNHNY, SVGAGI (reference sequence). In DNA form, the CDR3 reads TGTGCCAGCAGACCGGGACAGGGCTACGAGCAGTACTTC. It is translated as CASRPGQGYEQYF.

As for this clone: The same CDR3 also results from other DNA sequences found in this sample. The chain is built from TRBV7-2 and TRBJ1-3; D perhaps matches TRBD1 (5 bases). The CDR3 is made up of 15 amino acids. Per the germline V gene, CDR1 is SGHTA and CDR2 is FQGNSA. With 5 bases removed from V and 0 bases from J, the gap between germline ends came to 11 bases. This CDR3 is CASSLETVSGNTIYF. The CDR3 DNA sequence: TGTGCCAGCAGCCTAGAGACAGTCTCTGGAAACACCATATATTTT.

The genes are TRBV6-6 and TRBJ1-1; D not resolved. Germline V lookup: CDR1 MNHNY, CDR2 SVGAGI (reference sequence). Trimming removed 0 bases at V and 6 bases at J, with 8 bases between. The CDR3 consists of 13 residues. The CDR3 protein is CASSYSIRAEAFF. In DNA, the CDR3 is TGTGCCAGCAGTTACTCGATCCGAGCTGAAGCTTTCTTT.

V gene TRBV25-1 combines with J gene TRBJ2-7; weak D call: TRBD1 (6 bases). Germline V gives CDR1 MGHDK, CDR2 SYGVNS. V was clipped by 1 base and J by 6 bases, with 7 bases between them. This CDR3 spans 12 amino acids. CDR3 amino acids: CASSELGGEQYF. In DNA, the CDR3 is TGTGCCAGCAGTGAATTAGGGGGCGAGCAGTACTTC.

The chain joins TRBV7-2 to TRBJ2-5; D perhaps matches TRBD2 (5 bases). CDR3 size: 15 residues. The V gene lost 1 base and the J gene lost 2 bases, with 11 bases spanning the gap. CDR1 and CDR2 from the germline V gene are SGHTA and FQGNSA. The CDR3 is CASSLGVGVQETQYF. Here the CDR3 DNA reads TGTGCCAGCAGCTTAGGGGTCGGGGTTCAAGAGACCCAGTACTTC.

Only a few counts were recorded for this clone. The chain links TRBV19 to TRBJ1-4, with 11 bases that match TRBD1. Trimming at V came to 2 bases and at J to 7 bases, leaving 3 bases not matched to a gene. Germline CDR1 reads LNHDA; CDR2 reads SQIVND (reference sequence). The CDR3 covers 15 residues. The CDR3 region has the DNA TGTGCCAGTAGTATATCGGGACAGGGGGGTGAAAAACTGTTTTTT. Its protein is CASSISGQGGEKLFF.

The chain is built from TRBV18 and TRBJ2-3; 9 bases agree with TRBD2. CDR3 length: 15 residues. J was trimmed by 5 bases and V by 3 bases; bases with no gene match: 6. The V gene's germline CDR1 is KGHSH and CDR2 LQKENI. The CDR3 is CASSPLAGEVDTQYF. CDR3 nucleotides: TGTGCCAGCTCACCCTTAGCGGGGGAGGTAGATACGCAGTATTTT.

This sequence joins TRBV7-9 and TRBJ2-3, with 7 nucleotides matching TRBD2. V shed 4 bases, J shed 4 bases, and the junction held 11 bases outside the gene matches. The germline V gene encodes CDR1 SEHNR and CDR2 FQNEAQ (reference sequence). CDR3 length: 16 amino acids. In DNA form, the CDR3 reads TGTGCCAGCAGCTCCCCCTTTGTAGCGGGTGCAGATACGCAGTATTTT. Protein sequence: CASSSPFVAGADTQYF.

The chain links TRBV27 to TRBJ2-3; 7 bases align to TRBD2. The germline V gene encodes CDR1 MNHEY and CDR2 SMNVEV (reference sequence). The CDR3 runs 14 residues. Trimming at V came to 1 base and at J to 4 bases, leaving 2 bases not matched to a gene. The CDR3 spells CASSLWEGSDTQYF. DNA for the CDR3: TGTGCCAGCAGTTTATGGGAGGGTTCAGATACGCAGTATTTT.

About this clone: The same CDR3 can be traced to other DNA sequences in this sample. This chain uses TRBV11-2 with TRBJ2-7; 10 bases map to TRBD2. CDR1 and CDR2 (germline): SGHAT, FQNNGV. Trimming removed 1 base from V and 0 bases from J; junction bases left unmatched: 0. CDR3 length equals 15 residues. The CDR3 nucleotides read TGTGCCAGCAGCTTAGGACTAGCGGGCTCCTACGAGCAGTACTTC. Its protein product is CASSLGLAGSYEQYF.

The table lists this clone with a few counts. The J gene is TRBJ2-2, the V gene TRBV5-1; maybe TRBD2 (5 bases). Germline values: CDR1 SGHRS, CDR2 YFSETQ. The length of the CDR3 is 15 residues. V lost 4 bases to trimming and J lost 0 bases, with 10 bases between them. CDR3 in DNA: TGCGCCAGCAGCGCCCGGACTGCGAACACCGGGGAGCTGTTTTTT. It specifies CASSARTANTGELFF.

The chain carries TRBV2 and TRBJ1-1; D gene uncertain. The V end lost 3 bases, the J end lost 6 bases, and 8 bases lay between the germline ends. Germline lookup yields CDR1 SNHLY and CDR2 FYNNEI. This CDR3 contains 12 residues. This CDR3 is CASSEIRAEAFF. The CDR3, as DNA: TGTGCCAGCAGTGAGATTCGAGCTGAAGCTTTCTTT.

This clone was seen only once. This sequence joins TRBV9 and TRBJ2-2; tentatively, D is TRBD2 (6 bases). V was pared by 0 bases and J by 0 bases, with 9 bases between. This CDR3 is 16 amino acids long. Germline assignment: CDR1 SGDLS and CDR2 YYNGEE. CDR3 in DNA: TGTGCCAGCAGCGTAGGGGGGGACCCGAACACCGGGGAGCTGTTTTTT. This codes for CASSVGGDPNTGELFF.

The table lists this clone with a count of one. Other DNA sequences in the sample encode the same CDR3. The CDR3 DNA reads TGCGCCAGCAGCTTAGGGGAGGCTGGGGCCAACGTCCTGACTTTC. This sequence encodes CASSLGEAGANVLTF. The genes are TRBV5-1 and TRBJ2-6, with a tentative D call TRBD2 (6 bases). Germline V gives CDR1 SGHRS, CDR2 YFSETQ. This CDR3 has 15 residues. Trimming cost V 2 bases and J 2 bases, with 8 bases left between them.

Notes on this clone: A far larger clone lies a single base away; this is likely a read error. This sample includes further DNA sequences coding for the same CDR3. The genes are TRBV5-6 and TRBJ1-2; the D is unclear. Germline CDR1 and CDR2: SGHDT and YYEEEE. V lost 1 base to trimming and J lost 3 bases, with 4 bases between them. CDR3 length: 12 amino acids. The CDR3 bases are TGTGCCAGCAGCTTGAGAGACTATGGCTACACCTTC. It yields the protein CASSLRDYGYTF. The whole variable domain, remainder taken from reference TRBV5-6 and TRBJ1-2, is DAGVTQSPTHLIKTRGQQVTLRCSPKSGHDTVSWYQQALGQGPQFIFQYYEEEERQRGNFPDRFSGHQFPNYSSELNVNALLLGDSALYLCASSLRDYGYTFGSGTRLTVV.

The V gene is TRBV11-2, the J gene TRBJ1-5; 7 bases match TRBD1. CDR1 SGHAT and CDR2 FQNNGV come from the germline V gene. The CDR3 extends over 15 amino acids. V was clipped by 5 bases and J by 2 bases; unmatched bases: 6. This CDR3 is CASSKGTVGNQPQHF. The CDR3 coding sequence is TGTGCCAGCAGCAAGGGGACAGTAGGCAATCAGCCCCAGCATTTT.

This chain connects TRBV6-6 to TRBJ2-3; D not certain. V lost 2 bases to trimming and J lost 4 bases, with 7 bases between them. This CDR3 is built from 13 residues. Germline CDR1 MNHNY, CDR2 SVGAGI (reference sequence). The CDR3 protein is CASSYPPPDTQYF. The CDR3 DNA is TGTGCCAGCAGTTACCCCCCCCCAGATACGCAGTATTTT.

The chain is built from TRBV30 and TRBJ1-2; D gene ambiguous. The V end was cut by 2 bases, the J end by 11 bases, with 15 bases between. The germline gives CDR1 GTSNPN, CDR2 SVGIG (reference sequence). This CDR3 has 12 residues. This CDR3 is CAWSLGAEGYTF. The DNA of the CDR3 is TGTGCCTGGAGTCTCGGTGCTGAGGGTTACACCTTC.

The rearrangement joins TRBV28 to TRBJ1-2; D call uncertain. This CDR3 region has 15 residues. Germline CDR1 is MDHEN and CDR2 is SYDVKM. Trimming stripped 6 bases from V and 0 bases from J, with 14 bases between. Here the CDR3 DNA reads TGTGCCAGCAGACCTAGGACGGCAGCTAACTATGGCTACACCTTC. Amino acid sequence: CASRPRTAANYGYTF.

This rearrangement joins TRBV6-1 to TRBJ2-7; TRBD2 agrees at 7 bases. From germline, CDR1 is MNHNS and CDR2 SASEGT. The CDR3 length is 14 residues. The junction had 14 bases not matched to a gene; V was cut back by 10 bases and J by 5 bases. The CDR3 is CAKKGGGGRNEQYF. The CDR3 nucleotides are TGTGCCAAAAAGGGAGGCGGGGGTAGGAACGAGCAGTACTTC.

A few counts support this clone. Other DNA variants within this sample encode the same CDR3. This chain uses TRBV29-1 with TRBJ2-7, with 9 bases that match TRBD1. Germline loops: CDR1 SQVTM, CDR2 ANQGSEA. V lost 4 bases to trimming and J lost 4 bases; unmatched junction nucleotides: 8. CDR3 length equals 14 residues. CDR3 in DNA: TGCAGCGTTGCGTTGGGACAGGGTGCTTACGAGCAGTACTTC. Its protein is CSVALGQGAYEQYF.

The gene calls are TRBV5-1 and TRBJ1-2; D call uncertain. The V gene lost 1 base and the J gene lost 1 base, with 8 bases spanning the gap. The CDR3 contains 14 residues. Per the germline V gene, CDR1 is SGHRS and CDR2 is YFSETQ. CDR3 amino acids: CASSLSQFNYGYTF. The CDR3 nucleotides are TGCGCCAGCAGCTTGTCGCAGTTTAACTATGGCTACACCTTC.

The chain recombines TRBV12-1 with TRBJ2-7; the D call of TRBD2 is as the table states it, not checked on the DNA. TRBV12-1 is a known pseudogene. The CDR3 length is 15 residues. DNA for the CDR3: TGTGCCACTAATCGAAGCGGGCCGCGCGACTACGAGCAGTACTTC. Translation: CATNRSGPRDYEQYF.

This chain uses TRBV5-4 with TRBJ1-2; possibly TRBD1 for D (6 bases). CDR1 is SGHNT, CDR2 YYREEE, per germline (reference sequence). This CDR3 is built from 14 residues. V was trimmed by 4 bases and J by 1 base, leaving 11 bases between them. The CDR3 DNA reads as TGTGCCAGCAGCCTAAACAGGGATAACTATGGCTACACCTTC. This translates into CASSLNRDNYGYTF.

The genes are TRBV30 and TRBJ2-2; the D gene is possibly TRBD1 (5 bases). The CDR3 loop spans 15 amino acids. Trimming pared 6 bases from V and 7 bases from J, leaving 21 bases between. The germline CDR1 and CDR2 sequences are GTSNPN and SVGIG (reference sequence). CDR3 region: CACPPRGLGLGELFF. The CDR3 DNA is TGTGCCTGCCCACCTAGGGGTTTAGGGCTCGGGGAGCTGTTTTTT.

Only a few counts were recorded for this clone. The gene calls are TRBV6-6 and TRBJ1-1; 7 nucleotides line up with TRBD1. This CDR3 contains 13 residues. Trimming cost V 5 bases and J 6 bases; bases outside gene matches: 6. Germline CDR1 and CDR2: MNHNY and SVGAGI (reference sequence). CDR3 in DNA: TGTGCCAGCAGTCAGGGGGGGTCTGCTGAAGCTTTCTTT. This translates into CASSQGGSAEAFF.

The V gene is TRBV30, the J gene TRBJ1-6; no clear D. The CDR3 is 12 residues long. Trimming left V 5 bases short and J 17 bases short, with 19 bases between. Germline loops: CDR1 GTSNPN, CDR2 SVGIG (reference sequence). Here the CDR3 DNA reads TGTGCCTGGGAGACAAACCTCTTGGAAATCCACTTT. As protein: CAWETNLLEIHF.